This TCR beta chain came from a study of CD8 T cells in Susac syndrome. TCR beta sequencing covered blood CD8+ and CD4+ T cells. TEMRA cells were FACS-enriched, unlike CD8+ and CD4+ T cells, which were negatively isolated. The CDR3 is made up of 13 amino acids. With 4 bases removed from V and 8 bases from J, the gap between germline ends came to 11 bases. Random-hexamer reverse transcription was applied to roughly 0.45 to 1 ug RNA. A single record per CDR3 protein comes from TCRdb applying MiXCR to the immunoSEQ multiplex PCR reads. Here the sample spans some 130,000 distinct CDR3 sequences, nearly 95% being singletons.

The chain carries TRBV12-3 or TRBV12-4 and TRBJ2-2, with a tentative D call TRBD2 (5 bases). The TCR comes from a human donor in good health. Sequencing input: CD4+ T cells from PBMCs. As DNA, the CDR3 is TGTGCCAGCAGTTCCTACAGCGGTGGGGAGCTGTTTTTT. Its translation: CASSSYSGGELFF.